This is a list of T cell receptor beta chains from one sample in a study of Tregs in tolerant kidney transplant recipients. Generated by immunoSEQ multiplex PCR, the TCRdb table keeps only in-frame clones and is missing some. The data show about 110,000 clones, 90% seen once. This sample comprised CD4+ T cells from blood, obtained before the transplant. These receptors were collected from a human donor who received a combined kidney and bone marrow transplant. Both conserved end residues are part of each CDR3. D genes are given only for firm matches. The listing skips clone size in some rows; elsewhere it reads once, few, many or a size class.

d_call j_call clone_size v_call cdr3_nt cdr3_aa
TRBD2 TRBJ2-1 . TRBV7-2 TGTGCCAGCAGCCTACGACGGGAGGGTGGGAATGAGCAGTTCTTC CASSLRREGGNEQFF
TRBD1 TRBJ1-3 few TRBV9 TGTGCCAGCAGCGTAGGGAGGGGGCCTGGAAACACCATATATTTT CASSVGRGPGNTIYF
TRBD2 TRBJ2-1 . TRBV2 TGTGCCAGCAGTGAAGCCCGGGGGGGGCCCTCCTACAATGAGCAGTTCTTC CASSEARGGPSYNEQFF
. TRBJ2-7 . TRBV4-1 TGCGCCAGCAGCCCAAAGCCCCGGGGGGCGGTGGACGAGCAGTACTTC CASSPKPRGAVDEQYF
. TRBJ1-2 . TRBV27 TGTGCCAGCAGTTTTGCGGGACGATCAGAGGGCTACACCTTC CASSFAGRSEGYTF
. TRBJ1-1 . TRBV5-4 TGTGCCAGCAGCTGGGGACACCTAGACTCGACTGAAGCTTTCTTT CASSWGHLDSTEAFF
TRBD1 TRBJ2-3 . TRBV28 TGTGCCAGCAGTTTGCCCCCGGGACAGGGCACAGATACGCAGTATTTT CASSLPPGQGTDTQYF
TRBD1 TRBJ2-4 . TRBV6-5 TGTGCCAGCAGCACCAACAGGGGGCGCGAGTATATTCAGTACTTC CASSTNRGREYIQYF
TRBD1 TRBJ2-7 . TRBV12-5 TGTGCTAGTGGCTGTACAGGGGGCAGGTCGGTGGAGGAAGGGGAGCAGTACTTC CASGCTGGRSVEEGEQYF
TRBD1 TRBJ1-5 . TRBV28 TGTGCCAGCAGTTTAGGGACAGGTAATCAGCCCCAGCATTTT CASSLGTGNQPQHF
. TRBJ1-5 few TRBV6-5 TGTGCCAGCAGCCCTGATCGAGGCAATCAGCCCCAGCATTTT CASSPDRGNQPQHF
. TRBJ1-2 . TRBV5-4 TGTGCCAGCAGCGACGCGCGTGGGCTTGGCTACACCTTC CASSDARGLGYTF
. TRBJ2-7 . TRBV6-6 TGTGCCAGCGGTCCGGGGAGCGGGCCCTTCTACGAGCAGTACTTC CASGPGSGPFYEQYF
TRBD2 TRBJ2-3 . TRBV6-4 TGTGCCAGCAGGTCGGGGGGGGCCACAGATACGCAGTATTTT CASRSGGATDTQYF
. TRBJ2-7 . TRBV6-5 TGTGCCAGCAGTTACCCCCAGGGGCGGGCCGAGCAGTACTTC CASSYPQGRAEQYF
TRBD1 TRBJ1-1 . TRBV19 TGTGCCAGTAGACCCCTCGCTAAGGGGGCTCCGGACACTGAAGCTTTCTTT CASRPLAKGAPDTEAFF
. TRBJ2-2 . TRBV4-1 TGCGCCAGCAGCCAAGAAGGGCGGCTAGCGCACGGGGAGCTGTTTTTT CASSQEGRLAHGELFF
TRBD2 TRBJ2-7 . TRBV4-1 TGCGCCAGCAGCCAAGAACTAGCGGGGGGCTACGAGCAGTACTTC CASSQELAGGYEQYF
. TRBJ2-3 . TRBV5-1 TGCGCCAGCAGCCCGGCGGCAGATACGCAGTATTTT CASSPAADTQYF
TRBD1 TRBJ2-7 . TRBV11-2 TGTGCCAGCAGCTTAGACAGGGGGCGGGAGCAGTACTTC CASSLDRGREQYF
TRBD2 TRBJ2-7 . TRBV7-9 TGTGCCAGCAGCCAGGCCGGGGGGACCTACGAGCAGTACTTC CASSQAGGTYEQYF
TRBD1 TRBJ1-2 . TRBV19 TGTGCCAGTACCCCCTTGGACAGGGAAGACTATGGCTACACCTTC CASTPLDREDYGYTF
. TRBJ1-5 . TRBV19 TGTGCCAGCCGGGGAAACAATCAGCCCCAGCATTTT CASRGNNQPQHF
. TRBJ2-7 . TRBV5-1 TGCGCCAGCAGCTCGACTCGTTCCTACGAGCAGTACTTC CASSSTRSYEQYF
. TRBJ2-7 . TRBV28 TGTGCCAGCAGTTTAAAGGGAGGGGGCTACGAGCAGTACTTC CASSLKGGGYEQYF
TRBD1 TRBJ2-7 . TRBV18 TGTGCCAGCTCGTATAACCCCGGGACAGCTAATCACGAGCAGTACTTC CASSYNPGTANHEQYF
TRBD1 TRBJ2-2 . TRBV4-1 TGCGCCAGCAGCCTACTGGGACAGGGGGACACCGGGGAGCTGTTTTTT CASSLLGQGDTGELFF
TRBD2 TRBJ2-1 once TRBV15 TGTGCCACCAGCAGAGATTCTAGCGGATACAATGAGCAGTTCTTC CATSRDSSGYNEQFF
TRBD2 TRBJ2-5 . TRBV5-1 TGCGCCAGCAGCTTGTTAGCGGGAGCGAGGGAGACCCAGTACTTC CASSLLAGARETQYF
TRBD1 TRBJ1-3 . TRBV5-4 TGTGCCAGCAGCGGAATCCGGGACAGGGCTGGAAACACCATATATTTT CASSGIRDRAGNTIYF
. TRBJ2-7 . TRBV29-1 TGCAGCGCCCTCCGGGAGTACGAGCAGTACTTC CSALREYEQYF
TRBD2 TRBJ2-1 . TRBV29-1 TGCAGCGTGGGGCTACGACTAGCGCCATACAATGAGCAGTTCTTC CSVGLRLAPYNEQFF
. TRBJ2-2 . TRBV7-2 TGTGCCAGCAGCCCTAGACGGGTGACCGGGGAGCTGTTTTTT CASSPRRVTGELFF
. TRBJ2-1 . TRBV5-6 TGTGCCAGCAGCTTGGGACACACTTACAATGAGCAGTTCTTC CASSLGHTYNEQFF